A single sample is the source of the 26 T cell receptor beta chains below, sequenced in a study of cytomegalovirus exposure and HLA in healthy donors. With 60 Vbeta and 13 Jbeta primers, the PCR was carried out. Produced via immunoSEQ multiplex PCR; TCRdb's table is partial and in-frame only. This sample has about 160,000 clones, with around 75% found just once. The source material was PBMCs. These receptors were taken from a human donor in good health.

The rearrangement links TRBV6-5 to TRBJ2-3, with 9 nucleotides matching TRBD1. Losses at the gene ends were 5 bases for V and 0 bases for J; bases not matched to a gene: 3. Germline loops: CDR1 MNHEY, CDR2 SVGAGI. The CDR3 extends over 15 amino acids. CDR3 sequence: CASSVGTGSTDTQYF. CDR3 nucleotide sequence: TGTGCCAGCAGTGTTGGGACAGGGAGCACAGATACGCAGTATTTT.

The J gene is TRBJ2-1, the V gene TRBV7-9; a weak D match, TRBD2 (6 bases). The germline gives CDR1 SEHNR, CDR2 FQNEAQ (reference sequence). V lost 5 bases and J 5 bases, leaving 22 bases between the germline ends. The CDR3 contains 17 residues. CDR3: CASSLSRVGGVNNEQFF. CDR3 DNA: TGTGCCAGCAGCCTATCTAGGGTAGGCGGGGTTAACAATGAGCAGTTCTTC. Complete variable domain (other parts from reference TRBV7-9 and TRBJ2-1): DTGVSQNPRHKITKRGQNVTFRCDPISEHNRLYWYRQTLGQGPEFLTYFQNEAQLEKSRLLSDRFSAERPKGSFSTLEIQRTEQGDSAMYLCASSLSRVGGVNNEQFFGPGTRLTVL.

This chain connects TRBV11-1 to TRBJ2-1, with TRBD1 identical over 12 bases. CDR1 and CDR2 (germline): SGHAT, FQDESV (reference sequence). V gave up 5 bases and J gave up 1 base; unmatched junction bases: 3. This CDR3 region has 16 residues. CDR3 in amino acids: CASSPGQGASYNEQFF. The CDR3 coding sequence is TGTGCCAGCAGCCCGGGACAGGGGGCTTCCTACAATGAGCAGTTCTTC.

The rearrangement uses TRBV28 and TRBJ1-2, with D perhaps TRBD1 (6 bases). V lost 0 bases and J 4 bases, leaving 15 bases between the germline ends. Germline V gene sequence: CDR1 MDHEN, CDR2 SYDVKM. The CDR3 has 16 amino acids. CDR3 sequence (DNA): TGTGCCAGCAGTTTATGGGAAGGACAGCCAATCTATGGCTACACCTTC. Protein product: CASSLWEGQPIYGYTF.

This chain joins TRBV13 and TRBJ2-7; D is perhaps TRBD2 (5 bases). Trimming removed 2 bases at V and 6 bases at J, with 11 bases between. Germline V gene sequence: CDR1 PRHDT, CDR2 FYEKMQ (reference sequence). This CDR3 spans 13 amino acids. The CDR3: CASSLSRAGEQYF. As DNA, the CDR3 is TGTGCCAGCAGCTTATCGCGCGCGGGCGAGCAGTACTTC.

The chain uses TRBV11-2 and TRBJ2-1; TRBD2 might be the D (6 bases). Germline V gene sequence: CDR1 SGHAT, CDR2 FQNNGV. V gave up 1 base and J gave up 7 bases, with 17 bases separating them. This CDR3 contains 16 residues. The CDR3 sequence is CASSLAPAGLYNEQFF. The CDR3 nucleotides read TGTGCCAGCAGCTTAGCTCCGGCGGGACTCTATAATGAGCAGTTCTTC.

This clone was detected a few times. This sequence joins TRBV6-6 and TRBJ2-7; TRBD2 agrees at 11 bases. Germline V gives CDR1 MNHNY, CDR2 SVGAGI (reference sequence). The CDR3 length is 15 residues. V was clipped by 2 bases and J by 3 bases; unmatched bases: 3. CDR3 sequence: CASSYIAGGNYEQYF. CDR3 DNA sequence: TGTGCCAGCAGTTACATAGCGGGGGGGAACTACGAGCAGTACTTC.

The chain couples TRBV10-3 to TRBJ1-1, with D maybe TRBD1 (6 bases). The germline V gene encodes CDR1 ENHRY and CDR2 SYGVKD. The CDR3 is 13 amino acids. Trimming stripped 2 bases from V and 6 bases from J, with 10 bases between. The chain's CDR3 is CAISETGLSEAFF. CDR3 nucleotides: TGTGCCATCAGTGAGACAGGGTTGTCTGAAGCTTTCTTT.

The V gene is TRBV19, the J gene TRBJ2-2; D gene unclear. This CDR3 comprises 12 residues. Germline lookup yields CDR1 LNHDA and CDR2 SQIVND (reference sequence). V dropped 3 bases and J dropped 7 bases, with 6 bases sitting between them. CDR3 region: CASSICIGELFF. The DNA for the CDR3 is TGTGCCAGTAGTATCTGTATCGGGGAGCTGTTTTTT.

This chain uses TRBV14 with TRBJ2-7, with TRBD2 identical over 7 bases. Germline CDR1 and CDR2: SGHDN and FVKESK. With 4 bases clipped from V and 3 bases from J, the junction kept 9 bases outside the gene matches. This CDR3 has 15 residues. CDR3 amino acids: CASSLRLAENYEQYF. The CDR3 bases are TGTGCCAGCAGCCTTAGGCTAGCGGAGAACTACGAGCAGTACTTC.

The DNA for the CDR3 is TGCGCCAGCAGTGAGCTGGCAGGGGGTATTGGGGCCAACGTCCTGACTTTC. This encodes CASSELAGGIGANVLTF. The genes are TRBV10-2 and TRBJ2-6, with TRBD1 matching 7 bases. This CDR3 spans 17 amino acids. From germline, CDR1 is WSHSY and CDR2 SAAADI. With V trimmed by 2 bases and J by 3 bases, 7 bases remained unmatched.

This sequence joins TRBV7-2 and TRBJ1-1; maybe TRBD1 (5 bases). With 4 bases removed from V and 10 bases from J, the gap between germline ends came to 13 bases. This CDR3 contains 12 residues. Germline CDR1 reads SGHTA; CDR2 reads FQGNSA. The CDR3 DNA sequence: TGTGCCAGCAGCTCCGCGAGGCAGGGAGCTTTCTTT. Protein product: CASSSARQGAFF.

The V and J genes are TRBV28 and TRBJ2-7, with D possibly TRBD1 on 5 matching bases. Germline values: CDR1 MDHEN, CDR2 SYDVKM. CDR3 length equals 14 residues. V lost 3 bases to trimming and J lost 5 bases, with 14 bases between them. The CDR3 protein is CASSFNRNKDEQYF. The CDR3 DNA reads as TGTGCCAGCAGTTTCAACAGGAACAAAGACGAGCAGTACTTC.

A few counts support this clone. The chain couples TRBV20-1 to TRBJ1-4; D gene unclear. Trimming pared 0 bases from V and 6 bases from J, leaving 2 bases between. This CDR3 spans 11 amino acids. CDR1 and CDR2 (germline): DFQATT, SNEGSKA (reference sequence). The CDR3 nucleotides are TGCAGTGCTAGAGACTATGAAAAACTGTTTTTT. Its translation is CSARDYEKLFF.

V usage is TRBV7-2 and J usage is TRBJ2-7; D not certain. Trimming removed 3 bases from V and 1 base from J, with 13 bases in between. The CDR3 totals 15 residues. CDR1 is SGHTA and CDR2 is FQGNSA in the germline V gene. In DNA form, the CDR3 reads TGTGCCAGCAGCTTCGCCCTATCCTCATCCTACGAGCAGTACTTC. Amino acid sequence: CASSFALSSSYEQYF.

V is TRBV6-1 and J is TRBJ1-1; TRBD1 matches 10 bases. Germline values: CDR1 MNHNS, CDR2 SASEGT. The CDR3 totals 16 residues. After removal of 4 bases from V and 6 bases from J, the junction contained 11 bases not matched to a gene. CDR3 sequence reads: CASSVGQGLIVAEAFF. The CDR3 nucleotides read TGTGCCAGCAGTGTGGGACAGGGGTTGATAGTAGCTGAAGCTTTCTTT.

The chain has TRBV4-3 and TRBJ2-7; 7 bases fit TRBD1. This CDR3 has 16 amino acids. J lost 0 bases, V lost 1 base, and 6 bases had no gene match. The germline gives CDR1 LGHNA, CDR2 YSLEER. DNA of the CDR3: TGCGCCAGCAGCCAAGGTAGGGGGCATAACTCCTACGAGCAGTACTTC. Translating it yields CASSQGRGHNSYEQYF.

The chain joins TRBV11-2 to TRBJ2-7, with a weak D call TRBD2 (6 bases). CDR1 SGHAT and CDR2 FQNNGV come from the germline V gene. The CDR3 has 16 residues. The germline V and J ends were trimmed by 2 bases and 1 base, with 15 bases remaining between them. Here the CDR3 DNA reads TGTGCCAGCAGCTTAACCATAGCGGTTAAATCCTACGAGCAGTACTTC. Translating it yields CASSLTIAVKSYEQYF.

The chain uses TRBV2 and TRBJ2-7; D unresolved. This CDR3 has 12 amino acids. V lost 8 bases and J 5 bases, leaving 13 bases between the germline ends. Germline lookup yields CDR1 SNHLY and CDR2 FYNNEI. The CDR3 sequence is CASRLGVNEQYF. DNA of the CDR3: TGTGCCAGCCGTCTAGGTGTTAACGAGCAGTACTTC.

The rearrangement joins TRBV5-1 to TRBJ2-2, with D uncertain. The germline gives CDR1 SGHRS, CDR2 YFSETQ. The CDR3 consists of 13 residues. Trimming cost V 6 bases and J 5 bases, with 11 bases left between them. The CDR3 protein is CASISRRTGELFF. CDR3 nucleotides: TGCGCCAGCATATCGAGGCGGACCGGGGAGCTGTTTTTT.

This sequence joins TRBV27 and TRBJ1-2; 8 nucleotides line up with TRBD1. The CDR3 has 15 amino acids. Germline assignment: CDR1 MNHEY and CDR2 SMNVEV (reference sequence). J gave up 5 bases and V 5 bases, and 10 bases lay outside the gene matches. The CDR3 sequence is CASSPAPGDRYGYTF. The DNA of the CDR3 is TGTGCCAGCAGTCCCGCTCCGGGGGACAGGTATGGCTACACCTTC.

This chain links TRBV5-1 with TRBJ1-1, with D tentatively TRBD1 (5 bases). Germline loops: CDR1 SGHRS, CDR2 YFSETQ. With 2 bases removed from V and 8 bases from J, the gap between germline ends came to 13 bases. The CDR3 totals 13 residues. The CDR3: CASSLDQGIEAFF. The DNA for the CDR3 is TGCGCCAGCAGCTTAGATCAGGGCATAGAAGCTTTCTTT.

This clone was counted between two and nine times. The rearrangement links TRBV5-6 to TRBJ1-2, with no clear D. Germline V gives CDR1 SGHDT, CDR2 YYEEEE. CDR3 length equals 14 residues. The V end lost 1 base, the J end lost 1 base, and 8 bases lay between the germline ends. This CDR3 is CASSLTAINYGYTF. For the CDR3, the DNA is TGTGCCAGCAGCTTGACAGCCATTAACTATGGCTACACCTTC.

The chain carries TRBV2 and TRBJ2-2; D gene ambiguous. Germline lookup yields CDR1 SNHLY and CDR2 FYNNEI. This CDR3 contains 15 residues. Trimming stripped 2 bases from V and 5 bases from J, with 12 bases between. The CDR3 DNA is TGTGCCAGCAGTGAAACAACAGTGCCTACCGGGGAGCTGTTTTTT. This sequence encodes CASSETTVPTGELFF.

This chain connects TRBV5-4 to TRBJ2-5, with 8 nucleotides matching TRBD2. The junction had 5 bases not matched to a gene; V was cut back by 0 bases and J by 4 bases. This CDR3 is 15 amino acids long. Germline CDR1 reads SGHNT; CDR2 reads YYREEE (reference sequence). The CDR3 reads CASSLDSSGRETQYF. The CDR3 DNA sequence: TGTGCCAGCAGCTTGGATTCCAGCGGGAGAGAGACCCAGTACTTC.

This clone was recorded only once. The chain couples TRBV5-1 to TRBJ2-3; 8 nucleotides line up with TRBD1. Germline V lookup: CDR1 SGHRS, CDR2 YFSETQ. The CDR3 spans 13 residues. The V and J ends lost 5 bases and 6 bases, in that order; junction bases with no gene match: 5. CDR3 nucleotides: TGCGCCAGCAGTCACGGACAGGGCGATACGCAGTATTTT. Protein sequence: CASSHGQGDTQYF.